The rows below give T cell receptor beta chains drawn from one sample of a study of T cells in Graves' hyperthyroidism and ophthalmopathy. TCRdb re-called the multiplex PCR reads with MiXCR, one entry per CDR3 protein. The data hold 250,000 to 400,000 distinct CDR3 sequences, with approximately 14% observed a single time. Source material: blood. Source of these receptors: a woman in her forties with Graves' ophthalmopathy. The CDR3 runs from the conserved cysteine through the conserved F or W. A D gene is named only where the DNA matches it firmly. Clone size is not always given. Where it is, it says once, few, many or a class for expanded clones.

d_call,cdr3_length,j_call,clone_size,v_call,cdr3_nt,cdr3_aa
TRBD1,16,TRBJ2-4,many,TRBV24-1,TGTGCCACCTTCGGACAGGTCCATCGTAGCAAAAACATTCAGTACTTC,CATFGQVHRSKNIQYF
TRBD2,18,TRBJ2-7,.,TRBV5-6,TGTGCCAGCAGCTTGGAAAAGAAGCGGGGATCGTCGTATTATGAGCAGTACTTC,CASSLEKKRGSSYYEQYF
.,16,TRBJ2-3,.,TRBV4-1,TGCGCCAGCAGCCAAGATAAGAGTTCTAGCACAGATACGCAGTATTTT,CASSQDKSSSTDTQYF
TRBD1,14,TRBJ2-5,many,TRBV3-1,TGTGCCAGCAGCCTACAGGGGGCTAAAGAGACCCAGTACTTC,CASSLQGAKETQYF
TRBD1,14,TRBJ2-7,few,TRBV5-1,TGCGCCAGCAGCTTGGGACAGGGGGTCGACGAGCAGTACTTC,CASSLGQGVDEQYF
.,15,TRBJ2-7,.,TRBV3-1,TGTGCCAGCACCCCCAGGGGGGATAAGGGCGGCGAGCAGTACTTC,CASTPRGDKGGEQYF
TRBD2,18,TRBJ2-1,.,TRBV6-2/TRBV6-3,TGTGCCAGCAGTTACTCGATGGGCCCTTCACTAGCGGACCATGAGCAGTTCTTC,CASSYSMGPSLADHEQFF
.,14,TRBJ2-7,.,TRBV9,TGTGCCAGCAGCGAAGGCGGACGGGTCGGCGAGCAGTACTTC,CASSEGGRVGEQYF
.,13,TRBJ2-7,many,TRBV6-1,TGTGCCAGCAGTTACACGGAAAACTACGAGCAGTACTTC,CASSYTENYEQYF
.,12,TRBJ2-1,.,TRBV7-2,TGTGCCAGCAGCGTATTCAGTAGTGAGCAGTTCTTC,CASSVFSSEQFF
TRBD1,15,TRBJ1-1,.,TRBV28,TGTGCCAGCAGTTTCTCCCCTGGGTCAGGGGGTGAAGCTTTCTTT,CASSFSPGSGGEAFF
.,15,TRBJ1-4,many,TRBV2,TGTGCCAGCAGTGAAGTGTCCGGTTTAAATGAAAAACTGTTTTTT,CASSEVSGLNEKLFF
TRBD1,14,TRBJ1-4,many,TRBV12-3/TRBV12-4,TGTGCCAGCAGTCGGACAGGGGGCTATGAAAAACTGTTTTTT,CASSRTGGYEKLFF